The subject of this entry is one TCR beta chain. Its antigen is undetermined. TCRdb's table, derived via immunoSEQ multiplex PCR, lists solely in-frame clones and lacks some. The profile shows about 29,000 clones, approximately 80% of them singletons. The sample comes from a study of CD4 T cells in relation to SARS-CoV-2 and coronaviruses. Study at large: The negative reference was HIV-1 Nef peptide pool or peptide-free culture.

CD4+ T cells from unexposed donors were obtained before the COVID-19 pandemic (2011-2018). CD4+ T cells were isolated from the cells after about nine days of culture. The CDR3 is 11 residues long. The germline V and J ends were trimmed by 7 bases and 7 bases, with 11 bases remaining between them. CDR1 is MNHEY, CDR2 SVGAGI, per germline. The V call is TRBV6-5, the J call TRBJ2-7; a possible D gene is TRBD1 (5 bases). The sequence derives from a human donor in good health. Sequencing input: CD4+ T cells from PBMCs, cultured in vitro. The CDR3 is CASKLKGEQYF. The CDR3 DNA sequence: TGTGCCAGCAAACTAAAGGGGGAGCAGTACTTC.